This T cell receptor (beta chain) derives from a study of cytomegalovirus exposure and HLA in healthy donors. The CDR3 covers 14 residues. Deletions cut 0 bases from V and 4 bases from J, with 9 bases between. Germline CDR1 KGHSH, CDR2 LQKENI. The study ran its PCR with 60 Vbeta and 13 Jbeta primers. Produced via immunoSEQ multiplex PCR; TCRdb's table is partial and in-frame only. The sample lists 55,000 to 65,000 clones, approximately 83% occurring once. The TCR comes from a female donor in good health and CMV-seronegative. The V call is TRBV18, the J call TRBJ1-1, with D possibly matching TRBD1 (5 bases). The sample comprised PBMCs. The CDR3 loop is CASSPPGGVTEAFF. Written as DNA, the CDR3 is TGTGCCAGCTCACCACCGGGGGGTGTCACTGAAGCTTTCTTT.